This is a list of T cell receptor beta chains from one sample in a study of beta chain features in type 1 diabetes. This table comes from immunoSEQ multiplex PCR, and its TCRdb copy is limited to in-frame clones, with some not included. The repertoire has a few hundred thousand clones, roughly 9.8% of them found once; the top ten carry about 0.6%. The sequenced material came from central memory CD4+ T cells from blood. The receptors were gathered from a man aged 25 to 40 with type 1 diabetes. Each CDR3 is given with its conserved first and last residue. A D gene is named only where the DNA matches it firmly. Clone size is not always given. Where it is, it says once, few, many or a class for expanded clones.

d_call j_call clone_size v_call cdr3_aa cdr3_nt
TRBD1 TRBJ1-1 - TRBV2 CASSRQGSGDTEAFF TGTGCCAGCAGCAGACAGGGGAGTGGGGACACTGAAGCTTTCTTT
- TRBJ1-2 few TRBV29-1 CSAPLFQGPGYTF TGCAGCGCCCCCCTTTTTCAGGGGCCTGGCTACACCTTC
- TRBJ1-5 - TRBV6-5 CASSNRQVQQPQHF TGTGCCAGCAGCAACCGACAGGTGCAGCAGCCCCAGCATTTT
- TRBJ1-1 - TRBV7-9 CASSSDGTYTEAFF TGTGCCAGCAGCTCAGACGGAACTTACACTGAAGCTTTCTTT
TRBD2 TRBJ2-1 - TRBV19 CASELAGGHNEQFF TGTGCCAGTGAACTAGCGGGAGGACACAATGAGCAGTTCTTC
- TRBJ1-5 - TRBV28 CASEGGARDQPQHF TGTGCCAGCGAGGGGGGGGCGCGGGATCAGCCCCAGCATTTT
- TRBJ1-1 - TRBV7-9 CASSPSRSRPFF TGTGCCAGCAGCCCATCTCGCTCGCGGCCTTTCTTT
- TRBJ2-3 many TRBV7-9 CASSLDGGNLDTQYF TGTGCCAGCAGCTTAGACGGCGGGAATCTAGATACGCAGTATTTT
TRBD1 TRBJ2-3 - TRBV5-6 CASSLEGIGTGGSNTQYF TGTGCCAGCAGCTTGGAGGGGATTGGGACAGGGGGAAGTAATACGCAGTATTTT
TRBD2 TRBJ2-2 - TRBV7-2 CASSEASGRAGELFF TGTGCCAGCAGCGAAGCTAGCGGGCGCGCCGGGGAGCTGTTTTTT
TRBD1 TRBJ1-1 - TRBV18 CASSPLDRGRGDTEAFF TGTGCCAGCTCACCATTGGACAGGGGACGCGGGGACACTGAAGCTTTCTTT
TRBD1 TRBJ1-5 - TRBV19 CASSIRRQGGLYQPQHF TGTGCCAGTAGTATAAGGAGACAGGGAGGGCTTTATCAGCCCCAGCATTTT
- TRBJ2-3 few TRBV19 CASSATDTQYF TGTGCCAGTAGCGCGACAGATACGCAGTATTTT
TRBD1 TRBJ1-2 few TRBV18 CASSPPNVVSTGARYGYTF TGTGCCAGCTCACCACCGAATGTTGTTTCGACAGGGGCTCGCTATGGCTACACCTTC
TRBD2 TRBJ2-1 few TRBV15 CATRTTSGRASGSYNEQFF TGTGCCACCAGAACGACTAGCGGGAGGGCCTCGGGCTCCTACAATGAGCAGTTCTTC
TRBD1 TRBJ2-1 few TRBV27 CASSARTGDEQFF TGTGCCAGCAGTGCCCGGACAGGGGACGAGCAGTTCTTC
- TRBJ1-5 many TRBV19 CASNTEGIDSNQPQHF TGTGCCAGTAATACGGAGGGGATCGATAGCAATCAGCCCCAGCATTTT
TRBD1 TRBJ2-7 - TRBV7-3 CASRQDRGPYEQYF TGTGCCAGCAGACAAGACAGGGGCCCCTACGAGCAGTACTTC
TRBD1 TRBJ1-1 - TRBV25-1 CASSDPGQGNTEAFF TGTGCCAGCAGTGATCCGGGACAGGGGAACACTGAAGCTTTCTTT
- TRBJ2-5 few TRBV4-1 CASSHQSDSQETQYF TGCGCCAGCAGCCATCAATCGGACAGTCAAGAGACCCAGTACTTC
- TRBJ2-7 - TRBV10-3 CAISPTAGTTTYEQYF TGTGCCATCAGCCCAACGGCCGGGACAACGACCTACGAGCAGTACTTC
TRBD2 TRBJ2-1 - TRBV28 CASSFPHLTREEGSYNEQFF TGTGCCAGCAGTTTCCCACACCTGACGCGGGAGGAGGGCTCCTACAATGAGCAGTTCTTC
- TRBJ2-3 few TRBV6-4 CASSASGTDTQYF TGTGCCAGCAGTGCCTCGGGGACAGATACGCAGTATTTT
TRBD2 TRBJ2-1 - TRBV7-6 CASSTKRGGSYNEQFF TGTGCCAGCAGCACAAAGCGGGGGGGCTCCTACAATGAGCAGTTCTTC
- TRBJ1-1 - TRBV10-1 CASSESVGGGTEAFF TGCGCCAGCAGTGAGTCCGTTGGGGGAGGCACTGAAGCTTTCTTT
- TRBJ2-7 - TRBV6-6 CASSYSILTEQYF TGTGCCAGCAGTTACTCGATACTAACAGAGCAGTACTTC
TRBD2 TRBJ2-1 - TRBV6-5 CASSSGLAGANEQFF TGTGCCAGCAGTTCGGGACTAGCGGGAGCTAATGAGCAGTTCTTC
TRBD1 TRBJ2-4 few TRBV5-1 CASSVGQGAMSGIQYF TGCGCCAGCAGCGTGGGACAGGGGGCTATGTCCGGCATTCAGTACTTC
- TRBJ2-1 many TRBV2 CASSPYNEQFF TGTGCCAGCAGTCCTTACAATGAGCAGTTCTTC
TRBD1 TRBJ2-5 - TRBV18 CASSPRGDSQETQYF TGTGCCAGCTCACCTCGAGGGGACAGCCAAGAGACCCAGTACTTC
TRBD1 TRBJ2-5 - TRBV5-1 CASSFGDRDETQYF TGCGCCAGCAGCTTCGGAGACAGGGACGAGACCCAGTACTTC
- TRBJ1-5 - TRBV4-3 CASSQDNLGQPQHF TGCGCCAGCAGCCAAGATAATCTTGGTCAGCCCCAGCATTTT
- TRBJ1-1 few TRBV10-3 CAISDPGRVNTEAFF TGTGCCATCAGTGATCCGGGACGGGTGAACACTGAAGCTTTCTTT
- TRBJ2-1 - TRBV11-2 CASSPSIRLERRHEQFF TGTGCCAGCAGCCCCTCAATCAGGTTGGAGCGCCGTCATGAGCAGTTCTTC
TRBD2 TRBJ2-2 - TRBV2 CASSPWGSGRDGELFF TGTGCCAGCAGCCCCTGGGGTAGCGGGAGGGACGGGGAGCTGTTTTTT
- TRBJ1-5 few TRBV7-9 CASSLAQGGNQPQHF TGTGCCAGCAGCTTAGCACAAGGGGGAAATCAGCCCCAGCATTTT
- TRBJ1-6 few TRBV27 CASSMGRNNSPLHF TGTGCCAGCAGTATGGGACGGAATAATTCACCCCTCCACTTT
TRBD2 TRBJ2-1 - TRBV30 CAWSVPGRAIDEQFF TGTGCCTGGAGTGTACCCGGGAGGGCCATCGATGAGCAGTTCTTC
TRBD1 TRBJ2-7 few TRBV19 CASMGQFYEQYF TGTGCCAGTATGGGACAGTTTTACGAGCAGTACTTC
TRBD1 TRBJ2-4 - TRBV6-1 CASSEDRGNIQYF TGTGCCAGCAGCGAGGACAGGGGAAACATTCAGTACTTC
- TRBJ1-4 many TRBV18 CASSPRTATNEKLFF TGTGCCAGCTCACCACGGACAGCTACTAATGAAAAACTGTTTTTT
- TRBJ1-2 few TRBV10-1 CASSEFELGMKGYTF TGCGCCAGCAGTGAGTTCGAATTGGGGATGAAGGGCTACACCTTC
- TRBJ1-2 - TRBV6-5 CASGKQGTWSGYTF TGTGCCAGCGGGAAACAGGGAACTTGGTCTGGCTACACCTTC
- TRBJ2-7 - TRBV9 CASSVDQRSSYEQYF TGTGCCAGCAGCGTAGACCAGCGGAGCTCCTACGAGCAGTACTTC
TRBD1 TRBJ1-5 - TRBV2 CASSGDRAPQPQHF TGTGCCAGCAGTGGGGACAGGGCTCCTCAGCCCCAGCATTTT
TRBD2 TRBJ2-1 many TRBV14 CASSPPGLASFF TGTGCCAGCAGCCCGCCGGGACTAGCTTCGTTCTTC